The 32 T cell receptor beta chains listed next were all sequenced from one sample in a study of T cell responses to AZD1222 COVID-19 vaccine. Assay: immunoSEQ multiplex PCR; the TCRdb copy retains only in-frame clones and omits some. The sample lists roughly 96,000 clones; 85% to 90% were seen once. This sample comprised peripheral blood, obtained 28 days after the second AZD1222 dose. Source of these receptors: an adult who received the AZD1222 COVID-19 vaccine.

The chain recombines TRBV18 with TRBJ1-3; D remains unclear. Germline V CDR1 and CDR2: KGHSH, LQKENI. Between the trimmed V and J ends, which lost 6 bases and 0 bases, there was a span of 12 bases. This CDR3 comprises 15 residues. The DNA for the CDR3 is TGTGCCAGCTCTCCAGGACGGTTCTCTGGAAACACCATATATTTT. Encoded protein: CASSPGRFSGNTIYF.

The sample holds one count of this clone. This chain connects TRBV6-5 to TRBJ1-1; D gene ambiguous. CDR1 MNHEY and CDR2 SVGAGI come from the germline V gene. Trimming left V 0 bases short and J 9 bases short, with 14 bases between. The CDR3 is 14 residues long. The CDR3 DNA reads TGTGCCAGCAGTTACTCGAACGGTGGGGAAAAAGCTTTCTTT. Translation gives CASSYSNGGEKAFF.

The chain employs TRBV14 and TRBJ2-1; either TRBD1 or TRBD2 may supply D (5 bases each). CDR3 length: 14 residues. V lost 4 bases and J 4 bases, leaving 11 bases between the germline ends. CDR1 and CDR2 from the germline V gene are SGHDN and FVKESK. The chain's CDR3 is CASSPLGAYNEQFF. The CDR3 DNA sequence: TGTGCCAGCAGCCCCCTCGGGGCTTACAATGAGCAGTTCTTC.

The CDR3 nucleotides read TGTGCCAGCAGCGTAGAGGAAGGACATGGCTACACCTTC. It yields the protein CASSVEEGHGYTF. V gene TRBV9 combines with J gene TRBJ1-2; D is uncertain. The CDR3 has 13 amino acids. Trimming stripped 0 bases from V and 6 bases from J, with 9 bases between. The germline V gene has CDR1 SGDLS and CDR2 YYNGEE.

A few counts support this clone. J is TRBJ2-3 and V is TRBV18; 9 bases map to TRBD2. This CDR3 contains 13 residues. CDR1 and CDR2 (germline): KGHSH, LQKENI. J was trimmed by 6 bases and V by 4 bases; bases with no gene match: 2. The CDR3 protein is CASSLAGEDTQYF. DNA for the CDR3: TGTGCCAGCTCACTAGCGGGAGAGGATACGCAGTATTTT.

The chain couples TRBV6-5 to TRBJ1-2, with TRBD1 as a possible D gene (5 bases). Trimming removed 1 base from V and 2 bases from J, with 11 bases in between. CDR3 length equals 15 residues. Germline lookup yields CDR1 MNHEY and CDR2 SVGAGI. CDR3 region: CASSYFPGTNYGYTF. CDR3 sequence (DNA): TGTGCCAGCAGTTACTTCCCCGGGACCAACTATGGCTACACCTTC.

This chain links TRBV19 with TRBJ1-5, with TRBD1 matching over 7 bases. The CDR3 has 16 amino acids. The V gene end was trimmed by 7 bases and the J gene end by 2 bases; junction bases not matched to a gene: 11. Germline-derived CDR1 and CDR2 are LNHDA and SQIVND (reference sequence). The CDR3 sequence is CASKADFDRGNQPQHF. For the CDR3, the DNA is TGTGCCAGTAAGGCGGACTTCGACAGGGGCAATCAGCCCCAGCATTTT.

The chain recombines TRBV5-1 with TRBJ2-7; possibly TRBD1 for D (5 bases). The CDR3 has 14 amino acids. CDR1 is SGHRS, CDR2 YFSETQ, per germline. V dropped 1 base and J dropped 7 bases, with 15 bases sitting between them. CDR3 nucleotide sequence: TGCGCCAGCAGCTTGTCACAGGCCCTAAGAGAGCAGTACTTC. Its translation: CASSLSQALREQYF.

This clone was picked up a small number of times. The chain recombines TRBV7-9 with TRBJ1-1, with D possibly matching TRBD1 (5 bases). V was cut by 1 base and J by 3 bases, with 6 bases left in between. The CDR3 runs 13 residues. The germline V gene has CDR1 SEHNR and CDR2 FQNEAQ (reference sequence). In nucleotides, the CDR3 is TGTGCCAGCAGCTTAGGAGGGGACACTGAAGCTTTCTTT. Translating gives CASSLGGDTEAFF. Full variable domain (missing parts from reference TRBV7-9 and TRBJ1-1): DTGVSQNPRHKITKRGQNVTFRCDPISEHNRLYWYRQTLGQGPEFLTYFQNEAQLEKSRLLSDRFSAERPKGSFSTLEIQRTEQGDSAMYLCASSLGGDTEAFFGQGTRLTVV.

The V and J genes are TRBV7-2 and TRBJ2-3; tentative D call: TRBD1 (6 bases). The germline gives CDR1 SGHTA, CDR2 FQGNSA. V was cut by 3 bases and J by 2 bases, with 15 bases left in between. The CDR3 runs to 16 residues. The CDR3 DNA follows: TGTGCCAGCAGCTTGGGGGCTACCCCGGACACAGATACGCAGTATTTT. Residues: CASSLGATPDTDTQYF.

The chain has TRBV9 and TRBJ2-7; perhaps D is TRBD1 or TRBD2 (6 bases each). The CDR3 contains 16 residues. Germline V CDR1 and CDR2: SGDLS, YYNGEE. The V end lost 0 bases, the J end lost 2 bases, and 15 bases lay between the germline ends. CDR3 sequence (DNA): TGTGCCAGCAGCGTAGAACCGGGGGCTCGCCCCTACGAGCAGTACTTC. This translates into CASSVEPGARPYEQYF.

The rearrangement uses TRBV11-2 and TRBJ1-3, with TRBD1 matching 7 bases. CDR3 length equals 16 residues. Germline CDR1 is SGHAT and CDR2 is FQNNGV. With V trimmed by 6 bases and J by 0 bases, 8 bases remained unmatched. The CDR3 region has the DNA TGTGCCAGCAGGGAGGACAGGAGTTACTCTGGAAACACCATATATTTT. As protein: CASREDRSYSGNTIYF. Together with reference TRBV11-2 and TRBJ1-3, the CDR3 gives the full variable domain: EAGVAQSPRYKIIEKRQSVAFWCNPISGHATLYWYQQILGQGPKLLIQFQNNGVVDDSQLPKDRFSAERLKGVDSTLKIQPAKLEDSAVYLCASREDRSYSGNTIYFGEGSWLTVV.

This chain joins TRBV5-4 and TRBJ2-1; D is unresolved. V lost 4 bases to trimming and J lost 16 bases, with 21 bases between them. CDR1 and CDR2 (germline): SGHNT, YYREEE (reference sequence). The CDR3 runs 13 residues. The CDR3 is CASSPSGSTAGFF. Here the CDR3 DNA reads TGTGCCAGCAGCCCCTCGGGCAGCACTGCTGGATTCTTC.

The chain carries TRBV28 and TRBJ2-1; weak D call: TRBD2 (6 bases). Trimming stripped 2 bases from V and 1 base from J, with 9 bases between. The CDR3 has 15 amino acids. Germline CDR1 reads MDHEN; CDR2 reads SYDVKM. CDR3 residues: CASSLPTRSYNEQFF. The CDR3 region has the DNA TGTGCCAGCAGTTTACCGACTAGATCCTACAATGAGCAGTTCTTC.

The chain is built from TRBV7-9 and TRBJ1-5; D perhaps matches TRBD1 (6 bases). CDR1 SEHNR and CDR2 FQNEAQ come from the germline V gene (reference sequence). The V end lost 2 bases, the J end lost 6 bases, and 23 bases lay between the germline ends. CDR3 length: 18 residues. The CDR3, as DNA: TGTGCCAGCAGCTTACGGGGAGGACAGCCCGGTCCGACTCAGCCCCAGCATTTT. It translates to CASSLRGGQPGPTQPQHF. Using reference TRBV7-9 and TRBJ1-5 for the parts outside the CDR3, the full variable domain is DTGVSQNPRHKITKRGQNVTFRCDPISEHNRLYWYRQTLGQGPEFLTYFQNEAQLEKSRLLSDRFSAERPKGSFSTLEIQRTEQGDSAMYLCASSLRGGQPGPTQPQHFGDGTRLSIL.

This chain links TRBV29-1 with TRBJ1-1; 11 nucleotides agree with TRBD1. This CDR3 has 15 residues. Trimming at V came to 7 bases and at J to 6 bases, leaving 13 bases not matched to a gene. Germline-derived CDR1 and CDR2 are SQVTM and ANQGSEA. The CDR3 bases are TGCAGCGCAGACCGGGACAGGGGGTTTAGCGCTGAAGCTTTCTTT. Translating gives CSADRDRGFSAEAFF.

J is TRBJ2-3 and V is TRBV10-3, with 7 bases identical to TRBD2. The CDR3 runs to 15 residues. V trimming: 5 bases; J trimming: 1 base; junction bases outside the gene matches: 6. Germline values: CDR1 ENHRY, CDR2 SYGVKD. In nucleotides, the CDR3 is TGTGCCATCAGTCGGGGGGATTTGGGCACAGATACGCAGTATTTT. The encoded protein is CAISRGDLGTDTQYF.

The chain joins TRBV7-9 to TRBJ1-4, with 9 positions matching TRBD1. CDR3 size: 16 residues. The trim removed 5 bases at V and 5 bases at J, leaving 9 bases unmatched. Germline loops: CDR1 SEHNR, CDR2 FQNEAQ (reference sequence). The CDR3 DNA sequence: TGTGCCAGCAGCCCGAGGACGGGGACAGGGAATGAAAAACTGTTTTTT. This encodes CASSPRTGTGNEKLFF.

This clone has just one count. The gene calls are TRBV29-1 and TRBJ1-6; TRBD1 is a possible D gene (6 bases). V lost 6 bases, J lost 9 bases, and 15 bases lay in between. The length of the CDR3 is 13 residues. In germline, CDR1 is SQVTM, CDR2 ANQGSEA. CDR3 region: CSVGTGYGSPLHF. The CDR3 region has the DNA TGCAGCGTGGGAACAGGGTATGGTTCACCCCTCCACTTT.

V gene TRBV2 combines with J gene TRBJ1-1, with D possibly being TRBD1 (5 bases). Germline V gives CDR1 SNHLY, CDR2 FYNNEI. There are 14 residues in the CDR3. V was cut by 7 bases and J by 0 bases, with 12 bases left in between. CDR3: CASNPDSMNTEAFF. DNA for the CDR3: TGTGCCAGCAACCCCGACAGTATGAACACTGAAGCTTTCTTT.

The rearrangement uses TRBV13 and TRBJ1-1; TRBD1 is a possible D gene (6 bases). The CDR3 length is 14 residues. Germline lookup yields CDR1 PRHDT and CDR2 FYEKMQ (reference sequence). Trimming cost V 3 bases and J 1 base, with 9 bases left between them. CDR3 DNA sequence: TGTGCCAGCAGCTTTGGGACACCGAACACTGAAGCTTTCTTT. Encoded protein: CASSFGTPNTEAFF. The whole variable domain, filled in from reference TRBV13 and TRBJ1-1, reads AAGVIQSPRHLIKEKRETATLKCYPIPRHDTVYWYQQGPGQDPQFLISFYEKMQSDKGSIPDRFSAQQFSDYHSELNMSSLELGDSALYFCASSFGTPNTEAFFGQGTRLTVV.

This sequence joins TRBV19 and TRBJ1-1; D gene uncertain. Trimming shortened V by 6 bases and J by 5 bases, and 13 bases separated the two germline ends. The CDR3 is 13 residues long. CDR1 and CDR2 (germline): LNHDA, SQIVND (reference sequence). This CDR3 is CASRWVAGTEAFF. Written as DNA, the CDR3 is TGTGCCAGTAGATGGGTCGCTGGTACTGAAGCTTTCTTT.

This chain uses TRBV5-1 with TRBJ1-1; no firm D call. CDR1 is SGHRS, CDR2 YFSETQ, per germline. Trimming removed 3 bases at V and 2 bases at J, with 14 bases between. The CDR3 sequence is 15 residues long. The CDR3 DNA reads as TGCGCCAGCAGCTACACTCTTCAGGATAACACTGAAGCTTTCTTT. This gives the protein CASSYTLQDNTEAFF.

CDR3 sequence: CASSQGGVGEKLFF. The CDR3 DNA follows: TGTGCCAGCAGCCAAGGAGGGGTAGGGGAAAAACTGTTTTTT. This rearrangement joins TRBV5-6 to TRBJ1-4; D is possibly TRBD1 (5 bases). Germline assignment: CDR1 SGHDT and CDR2 YYEEEE. The ends were cut back, 4 bases at V and 8 bases at J, with 15 bases in the middle. CDR3 length equals 14 residues.

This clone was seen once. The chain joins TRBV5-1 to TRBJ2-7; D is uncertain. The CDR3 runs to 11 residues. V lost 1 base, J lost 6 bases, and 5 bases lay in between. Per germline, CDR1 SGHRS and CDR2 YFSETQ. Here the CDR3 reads CASSLQGEQYF. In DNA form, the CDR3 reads TGCGCCAGCAGCTTGCAAGGCGAGCAGTACTTC.

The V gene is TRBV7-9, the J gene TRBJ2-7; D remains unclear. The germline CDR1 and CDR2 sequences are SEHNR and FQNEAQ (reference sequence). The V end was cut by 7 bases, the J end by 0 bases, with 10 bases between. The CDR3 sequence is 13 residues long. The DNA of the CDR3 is TGTGCCAGCACCCTCGGTAGCTCCTACGAGCAGTACTTC. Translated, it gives CASTLGSSYEQYF.

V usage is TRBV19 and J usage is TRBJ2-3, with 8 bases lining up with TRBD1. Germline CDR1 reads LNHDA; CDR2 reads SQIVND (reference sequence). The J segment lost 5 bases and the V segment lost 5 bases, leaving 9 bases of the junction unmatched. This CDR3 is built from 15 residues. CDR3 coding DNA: TGTGCCAGTAGTGCGCCGGGACAGGCTGTAGATACGCAGTATTTT. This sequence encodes CASSAPGQAVDTQYF.

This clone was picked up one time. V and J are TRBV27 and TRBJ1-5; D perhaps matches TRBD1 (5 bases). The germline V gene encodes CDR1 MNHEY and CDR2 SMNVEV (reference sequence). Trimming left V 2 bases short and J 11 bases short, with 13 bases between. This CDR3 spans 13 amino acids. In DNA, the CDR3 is TGTGCCAGCAGTTTAGATATTCGGGGGTCCCAGCATTTT. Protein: CASSLDIRGSQHF.

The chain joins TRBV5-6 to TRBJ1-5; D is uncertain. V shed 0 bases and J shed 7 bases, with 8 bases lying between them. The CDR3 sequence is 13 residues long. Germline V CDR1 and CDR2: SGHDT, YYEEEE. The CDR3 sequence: CASSLASGQPQHF. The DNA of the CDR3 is TGTGCCAGCAGCTTGGCCTCCGGGCAGCCCCAGCATTTT.

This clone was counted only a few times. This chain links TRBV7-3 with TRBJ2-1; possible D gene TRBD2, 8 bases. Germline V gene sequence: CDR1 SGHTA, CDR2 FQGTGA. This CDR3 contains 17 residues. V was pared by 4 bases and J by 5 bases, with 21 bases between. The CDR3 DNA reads TGTGCCAGCAGCTCCCCAGGGGGTAGCGGGGCAAACAATGAGCAGTTCTTC. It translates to CASSSPGGSGANNEQFF.

The CDR3 is CASSEEWGPYGYTF. The CDR3 DNA is TGTGCCAGCAGTGAAGAGTGGGGGCCCTATGGCTACACCTTC. The chain recombines TRBV6-4 with TRBJ1-2; TRBD1 might be the D (6 bases). CDR1 and CDR2 from the germline V gene are MRHNA and SNTAGT. V dropped 3 bases and J dropped 4 bases, with 12 bases sitting between them. The CDR3 is made up of 14 amino acids.

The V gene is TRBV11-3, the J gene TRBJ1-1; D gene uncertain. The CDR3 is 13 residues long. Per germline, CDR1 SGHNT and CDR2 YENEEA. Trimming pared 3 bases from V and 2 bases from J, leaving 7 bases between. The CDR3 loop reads CASSFGSNTEAFF. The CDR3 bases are TGTGCCAGCAGCTTTGGCAGCAACACTGAAGCTTTCTTT.